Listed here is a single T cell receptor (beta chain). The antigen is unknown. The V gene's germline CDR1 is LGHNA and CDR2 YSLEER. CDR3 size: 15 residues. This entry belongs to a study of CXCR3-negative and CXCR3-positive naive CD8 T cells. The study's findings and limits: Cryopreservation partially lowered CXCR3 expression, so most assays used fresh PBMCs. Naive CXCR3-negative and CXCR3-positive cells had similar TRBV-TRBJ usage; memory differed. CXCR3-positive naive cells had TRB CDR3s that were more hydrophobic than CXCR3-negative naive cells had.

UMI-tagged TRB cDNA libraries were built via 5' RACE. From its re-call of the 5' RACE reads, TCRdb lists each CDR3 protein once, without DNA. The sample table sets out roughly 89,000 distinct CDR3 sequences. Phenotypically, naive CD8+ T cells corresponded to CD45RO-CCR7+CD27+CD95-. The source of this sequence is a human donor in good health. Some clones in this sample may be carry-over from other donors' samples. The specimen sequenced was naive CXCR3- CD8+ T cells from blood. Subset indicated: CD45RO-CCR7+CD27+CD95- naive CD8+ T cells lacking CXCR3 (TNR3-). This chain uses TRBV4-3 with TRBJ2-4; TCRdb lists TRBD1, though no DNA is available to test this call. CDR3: CASSQEGTPGNIQYF.